This TCR beta chain was sequenced for a study of CD8+ T cells in alopecia areata. In the study overall: In an open-label trial, patients got 5 to 10 mg tofacitinib twice daily. Findings of the study overall: Alphabeta T cells residing in normal skin are also sequenced in scalp samples.

Extracted RNA was reverse transcribed into cDNA, the sequencing template. Using immunoSEQ multiplex PCR, the repertoire was profiled, and TCRdb retains in-frame clones only, with some absent. The sample has roughly 280,000 clones; 45% to 70% are singletons. As for treatment: oral pan-JAK inhibitor, 5-10 mg twice daily. For this clone: What it binds is unknown.

The germline V gene encodes CDR1 SGHRS and CDR2 YFSETQ. This CDR3 is built from 12 residues. The V and J ends lost 1 base and 4 bases respectively, with 4 bases between them. V usage is TRBV5-1 and J usage is TRBJ2-3; D is unclear. The sequence was collected from a human donor with alopecia areata. This sample comprised CD4+ T cells sorted from blood, obtained around week 53, from a patient treated with tofacitinib. The CDR3 sequence: CASSLYADTQYF. CDR3 DNA sequence: TGCGCCAGCAGCTTGTATGCAGATACGCAGTATTTT. Combining the CDR3 with reference TRBV5-1 and TRBJ2-3 gives the whole variable domain KAGVTQTPRYLIKTRGQQVTLSCSPISGHRSVSWYQQTPGQGLQFLFEYFSETQRNKGNFPGRFSGRQFSNSRSEMNVSTLELGDSALYLCASSLYADTQYFGPGTRLTVL.